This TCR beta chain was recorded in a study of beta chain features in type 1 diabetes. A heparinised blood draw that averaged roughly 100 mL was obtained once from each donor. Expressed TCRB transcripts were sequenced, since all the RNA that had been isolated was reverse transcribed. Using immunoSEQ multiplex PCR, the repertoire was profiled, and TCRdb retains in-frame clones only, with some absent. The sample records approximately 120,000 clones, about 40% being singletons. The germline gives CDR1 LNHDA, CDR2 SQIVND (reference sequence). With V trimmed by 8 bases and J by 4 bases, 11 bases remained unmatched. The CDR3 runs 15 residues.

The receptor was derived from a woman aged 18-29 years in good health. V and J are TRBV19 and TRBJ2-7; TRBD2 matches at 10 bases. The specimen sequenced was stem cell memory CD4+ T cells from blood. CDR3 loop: CASAAPSSGSYEQYF. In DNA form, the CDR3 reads TGTGCCAGTGCGGCTCCGTCTAGCGGGAGTTACGAGCAGTACTTC.